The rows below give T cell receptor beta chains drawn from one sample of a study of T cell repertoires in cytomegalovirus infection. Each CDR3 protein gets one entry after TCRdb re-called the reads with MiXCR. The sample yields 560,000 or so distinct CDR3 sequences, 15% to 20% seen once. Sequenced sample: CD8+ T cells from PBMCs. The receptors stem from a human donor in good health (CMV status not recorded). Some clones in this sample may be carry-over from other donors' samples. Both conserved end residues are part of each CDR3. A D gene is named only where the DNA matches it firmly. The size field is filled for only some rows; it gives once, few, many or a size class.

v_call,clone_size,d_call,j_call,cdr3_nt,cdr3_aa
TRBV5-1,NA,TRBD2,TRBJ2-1,TGCGCCAGCAGCCTCCCCTCCCGCGGGGGGGCCCATGAGCAGTTCTTC,CASSLPSRGGAHEQFF
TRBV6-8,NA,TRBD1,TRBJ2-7,TGTGCCAGCTGGTCCGGACAGGGACCCGAGCAGTACTTC,CASWSGQGPEQYF
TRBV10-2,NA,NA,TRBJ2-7,TGCGCCAGCAGACAGACTAGCTCCTACGAGCAGTACTTC,CASRQTSSYEQYF
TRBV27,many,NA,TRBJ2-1,TGTGCCAGCAGTCCCGGGACACGGGGGAATGAGCAGTTCTTC,CASSPGTRGNEQFF
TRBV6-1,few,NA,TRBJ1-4,TGTGCCAGCAGAGGGGACGAAAAACTGTTTTTT,CASRGDEKLFF
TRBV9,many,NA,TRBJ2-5,TGTGCCAGCAGCGCGGAGGGGGTTATCCAAGAGACCCAGTACTTC,CASSAEGVIQETQYF
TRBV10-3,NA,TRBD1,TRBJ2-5,TGTGCCATCAGTGACCCGAGGGACAGACAAGAGACCCAGTACTTC,CAISDPRDRQETQYF
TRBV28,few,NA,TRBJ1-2,TGTGCCAGCAAGCCGGACCTCTATGGCTACACCTTC,CASKPDLYGYTF
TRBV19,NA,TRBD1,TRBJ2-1,TGTGCCAGTAGTATCGACAGGGGGCGGGTCAATGAGCAGTTCTTC,CASSIDRGRVNEQFF
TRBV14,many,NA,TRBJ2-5,TGTGCCAGCAGCCGGTCTAGCTACGAGACCCAGTACTTC,CASSRSSYETQYF
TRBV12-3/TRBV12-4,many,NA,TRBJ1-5,TGTGCCAGCAGTTTGTCCGGGACGTATAGCAATCAGCCCCAGCATTTT,CASSLSGTYSNQPQHF
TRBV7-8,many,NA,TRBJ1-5,TGTGCCAGCAGCCCAAGACAGAATCAGCCCCAGCATTTT,CASSPRQNQPQHF
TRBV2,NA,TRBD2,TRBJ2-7,TGTGCCAGCGGGGCTAGCGGGAGTATGACCTACGAGCAGTACTTC,CASGASGSMTYEQYF
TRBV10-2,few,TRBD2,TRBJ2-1,TGCGCCAGCAGAACACTAGCGGGGGAATACAATGAGCAGTTCTTC,CASRTLAGEYNEQFF
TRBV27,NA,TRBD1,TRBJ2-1,TGTGCCAGCAGTCGGGACAGGGAACAAGTTGAGCAGTTCTTC,CASSRDREQVEQFF
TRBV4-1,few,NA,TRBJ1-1,TGCGCCAGCAGCCAAGTTCCGGGCAACACTGAAGCTTTCTTT,CASSQVPGNTEAFF
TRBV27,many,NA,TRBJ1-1,TGTGCCAGCAGTTTATCGGGGGGGAAGGGTGAAGCTTTCTTT,CASSLSGGKGEAFF
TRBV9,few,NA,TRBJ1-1,TGTGCCAGCAGCGTAGTGTCGACGGGGGGTGAAGCTTTCTTT,CASSVVSTGGEAFF
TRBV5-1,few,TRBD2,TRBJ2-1,TGCGCCAGCAGCCACGGACTAGCGGGAGGTAGCTGGTCCTACAATGAGCAGTTCTTC,CASSHGLAGGSWSYNEQFF
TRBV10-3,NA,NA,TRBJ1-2,TGTGCCATCAGTGAAGGGGACACTCACTATGGCTACACCTTC,CAISEGDTHYGYTF
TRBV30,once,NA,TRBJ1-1,TGTGCCTGGATTCCGACTCCCCTTGGGGAAAATGAAGCTTTCTTT,CAWIPTPLGENEAFF
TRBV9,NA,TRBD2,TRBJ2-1,TGTGCCAGCAGCGTAGTACTAGCGGGCTACAATGAGCAGTTCTTC,CASSVVLAGYNEQFF
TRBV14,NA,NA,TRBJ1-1,TGTGCCAGCAGCCTGAACTGGGAGAACACTGAAGCTTTCTTT,CASSLNWENTEAFF
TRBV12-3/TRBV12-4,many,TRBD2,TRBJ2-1,TGTGCCAGCAGCCGGGGACTAGCCGACGGTGAGCAGTTCTTC,CASSRGLADGEQFF
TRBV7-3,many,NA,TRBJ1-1,TGTGCCAGCAGCTACGACGGCTCGGGGGTAGCTTTCTTT,CASSYDGSGVAFF
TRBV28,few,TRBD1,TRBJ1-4,TGTGCCAGCAGTTTCTACAGGGGGTCACGCGAAAAACTGTTTTTT,CASSFYRGSREKLFF
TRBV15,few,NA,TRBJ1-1,TGTGCCACCAGCAGAAGGTTGAACACTGAAGCTTTCTTT,CATSRRLNTEAFF
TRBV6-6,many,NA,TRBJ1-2,TGTGCCAGCACCCTGGCAGGCCCTAACTATGGCTACACCTTC,CASTLAGPNYGYTF
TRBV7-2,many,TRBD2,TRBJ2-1,TGTGCCAGCAGCTTAGAACTAGCGGGAGTTGGCTTGTCCTACAATGAGCAGTTCTTC,CASSLELAGVGLSYNEQFF
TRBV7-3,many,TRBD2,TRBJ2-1,TGTGCCAGCAGCGGCGGGACTAGCGGGAGGGATGAGCAGTTCTTC,CASSGGTSGRDEQFF
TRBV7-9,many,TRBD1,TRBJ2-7,TGTGCCAGCAGCTGGGGACAGGGGGTCTCCTACGAGCAGTACTTC,CASSWGQGVSYEQYF
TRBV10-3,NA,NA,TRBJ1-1,TGTGCCATCAATCTGGACGGCATGAACACTGAAGCTTTCTTT,CAINLDGMNTEAFF
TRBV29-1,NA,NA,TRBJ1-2,TGCAGCGTTCGGGGCTACACCTTC,CSVRGYTF
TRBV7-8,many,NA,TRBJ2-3,TGTGCCAGCAGCTTCCCTCCGGGTAATACGCAGTATTTT,CASSFPPGNTQYF
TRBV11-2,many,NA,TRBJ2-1,TGTGCCAGCAGCTTAGATCAACAGGGCCCGTTCTTC,CASSLDQQGPFF
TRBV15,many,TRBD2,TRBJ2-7,TGTGCCACCAGCAGAGAAACTAGCGGGAGCTACGAGCAGTACTTC,CATSRETSGSYEQYF
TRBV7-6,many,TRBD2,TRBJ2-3,TGTGCCAGCAGCCGAGGGGAGCGGGGGAGCACAGATACGCAGTATTTT,CASSRGERGSTDTQYF
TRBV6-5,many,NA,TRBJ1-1,TGTGCCAGCAGTTTAGGACAGATGACTGAAGCTTTCTTT,CASSLGQMTEAFF
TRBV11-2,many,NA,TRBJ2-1,TGTGCCAGCAGCTTATGGGGTCCCGGGGAGGAGGTTTACAATGAGCAGTTCTTC,CASSLWGPGEEVYNEQFF
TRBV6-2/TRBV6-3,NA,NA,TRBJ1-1,TGTGCCAGCAGTTACGCCCGACTCGGTGCGAACACTGAAGCTTTCTTT,CASSYARLGANTEAFF
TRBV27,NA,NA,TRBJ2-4,TGTGCCAGCATAAAAGGAAACATTCAGTACTTC,CASIKGNIQYF
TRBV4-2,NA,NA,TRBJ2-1,TGTGCCAGCAGCCAGTTGGGCCACAGGTTCTTC,CASSQLGHRFF
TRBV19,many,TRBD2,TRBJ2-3,TGTGCCAGTAGTAGCAGGGTGACAAGACCACCTTGGGAAACTAGCGGGAACACAGATACGCAGTATTTT,CASSSRVTRPPWETSGNTDTQYF
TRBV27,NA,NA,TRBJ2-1,TGTGCCAGCAGTTTAGGAGGCCGGCTATACAATGAGCAGTTCTTC,CASSLGGRLYNEQFF
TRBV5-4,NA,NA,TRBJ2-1,TGTGCCAGCAGCTCACAGGGAACCTCCTACAATGAGCAGTTCTTC,CASSSQGTSYNEQFF
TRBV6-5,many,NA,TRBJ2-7,TGTGCCAGCAGTTACTCGAGTATCGTAATCCCCTACGAGCAGTACTTC,CASSYSSIVIPYEQYF
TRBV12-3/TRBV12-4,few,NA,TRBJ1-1,TGTGCCAGCAGTTCTCAATTCGACGGTAACACTGAAGCTTTCTTT,CASSSQFDGNTEAFF
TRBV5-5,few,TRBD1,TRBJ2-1,TGTGCCAGCAGCTTGGCGGGGACAGGGCCAGGGGTATACAATGAGCAGTTCTTC,CASSLAGTGPGVYNEQFF
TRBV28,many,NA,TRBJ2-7,TGTGCCAGCAGACACTACGAGCAGTACTTC,CASRHYEQYF
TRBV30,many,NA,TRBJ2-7,TGTGCCTGGAGGACAGCTTACGAGCAGTACTTC,CAWRTAYEQYF
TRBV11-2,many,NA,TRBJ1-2,TGTGCCAGCAGCTTGAACCCCACGGGGTACTATGGCTACACCTTC,CASSLNPTGYYGYTF
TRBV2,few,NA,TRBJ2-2,TGTGCCAGCAGTGAAGATCTGGCAGGGTACACCGGGGAGCTGTTTTTT,CASSEDLAGYTGELFF
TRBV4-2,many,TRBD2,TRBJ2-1,TGTGCCAGCAGCCAAGTGGCGGGAGTCAATGAGCAGTTCTTC,CASSQVAGVNEQFF